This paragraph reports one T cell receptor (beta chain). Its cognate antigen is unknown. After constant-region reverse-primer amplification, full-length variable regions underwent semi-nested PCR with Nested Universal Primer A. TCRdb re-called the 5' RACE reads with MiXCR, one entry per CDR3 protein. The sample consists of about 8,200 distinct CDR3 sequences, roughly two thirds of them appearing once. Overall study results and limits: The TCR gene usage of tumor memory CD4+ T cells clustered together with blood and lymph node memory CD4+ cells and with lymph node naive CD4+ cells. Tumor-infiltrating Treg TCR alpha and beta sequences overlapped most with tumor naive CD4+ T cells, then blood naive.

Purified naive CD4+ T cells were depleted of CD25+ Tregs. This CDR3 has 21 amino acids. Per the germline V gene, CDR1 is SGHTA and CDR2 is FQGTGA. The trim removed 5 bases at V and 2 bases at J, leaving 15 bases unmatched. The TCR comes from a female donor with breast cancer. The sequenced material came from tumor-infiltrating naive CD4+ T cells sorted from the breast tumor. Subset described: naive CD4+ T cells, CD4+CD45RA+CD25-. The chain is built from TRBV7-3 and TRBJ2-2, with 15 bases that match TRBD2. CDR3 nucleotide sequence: TGTGCCAGCAGCCCGACTTGGACTAGCGGGGGGGAAGGGGCTAACACCGGGGAGCTGTTTTTT. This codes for CASSPTWTSGGEGANTGELFF.